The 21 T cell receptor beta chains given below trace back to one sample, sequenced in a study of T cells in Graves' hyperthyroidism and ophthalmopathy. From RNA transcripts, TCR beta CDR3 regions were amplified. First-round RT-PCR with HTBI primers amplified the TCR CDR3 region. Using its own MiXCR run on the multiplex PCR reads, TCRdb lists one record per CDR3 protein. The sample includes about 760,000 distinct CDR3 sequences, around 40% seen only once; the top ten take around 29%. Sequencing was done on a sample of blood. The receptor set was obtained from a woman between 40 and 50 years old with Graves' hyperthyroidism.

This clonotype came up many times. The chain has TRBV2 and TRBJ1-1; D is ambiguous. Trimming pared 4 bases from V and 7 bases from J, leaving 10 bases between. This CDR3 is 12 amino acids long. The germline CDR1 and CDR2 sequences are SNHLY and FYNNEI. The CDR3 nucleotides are TGTGCCAGCAGTGGGACTAAGAGTGAAGCTTTCTTT. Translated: CASSGTKSEAFF.

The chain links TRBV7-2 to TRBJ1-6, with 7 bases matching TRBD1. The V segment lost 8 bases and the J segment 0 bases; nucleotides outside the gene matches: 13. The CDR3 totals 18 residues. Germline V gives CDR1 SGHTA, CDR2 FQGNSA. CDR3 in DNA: TGTGCCAGCGGCCCCGTTGGACAGGTGGTCTCCTATAATTCACCCCTCCACTTT. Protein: CASGPVGQVVSYNSPLHF.

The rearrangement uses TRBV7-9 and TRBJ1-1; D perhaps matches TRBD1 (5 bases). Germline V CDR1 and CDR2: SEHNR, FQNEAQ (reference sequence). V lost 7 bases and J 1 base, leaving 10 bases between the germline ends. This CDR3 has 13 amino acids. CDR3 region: CASNPTANTEAFF. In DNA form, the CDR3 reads TGTGCCAGCAACCCGACAGCGAACACTGAAGCTTTCTTT.

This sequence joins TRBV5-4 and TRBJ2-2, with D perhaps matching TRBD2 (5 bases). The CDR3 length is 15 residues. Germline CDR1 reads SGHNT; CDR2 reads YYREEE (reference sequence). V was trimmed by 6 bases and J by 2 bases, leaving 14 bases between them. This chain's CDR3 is CASIPRSGNTGELFF. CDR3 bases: TGTGCCAGCATCCCTCGGAGCGGAAACACCGGGGAGCTGTTTTTT.

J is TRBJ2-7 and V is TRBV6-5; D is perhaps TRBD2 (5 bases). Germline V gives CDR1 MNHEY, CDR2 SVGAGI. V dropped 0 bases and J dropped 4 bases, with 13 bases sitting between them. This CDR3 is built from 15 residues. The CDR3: CASSYSSAGPYEQYF. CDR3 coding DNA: TGTGCCAGCAGTTACTCGTCGGCGGGTCCATACGAGCAGTACTTC.

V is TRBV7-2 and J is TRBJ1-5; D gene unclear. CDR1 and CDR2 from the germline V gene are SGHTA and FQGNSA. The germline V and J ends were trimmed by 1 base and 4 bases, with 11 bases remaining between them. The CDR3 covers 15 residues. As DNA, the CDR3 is TGTGCCAGCAGCTTAGGGTTGGCATTAAATCAGCCCCAGCATTTT. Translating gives CASSLGLALNQPQHF.

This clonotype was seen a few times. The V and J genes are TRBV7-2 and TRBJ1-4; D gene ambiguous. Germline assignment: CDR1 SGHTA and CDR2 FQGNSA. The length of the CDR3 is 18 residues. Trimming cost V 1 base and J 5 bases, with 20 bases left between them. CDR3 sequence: CASSLDYFWTITNEKLFF. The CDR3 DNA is TGTGCCAGCAGCTTAGATTATTTCTGGACCATCACCAATGAAAAACTGTTTTTT.

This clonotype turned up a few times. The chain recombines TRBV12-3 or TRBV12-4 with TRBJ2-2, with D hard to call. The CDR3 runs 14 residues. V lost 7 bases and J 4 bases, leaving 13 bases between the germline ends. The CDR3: CASTRVRGTGELFF. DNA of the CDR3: TGTGCCAGCACAAGGGTACGAGGCACCGGGGAGCTGTTTTTT.

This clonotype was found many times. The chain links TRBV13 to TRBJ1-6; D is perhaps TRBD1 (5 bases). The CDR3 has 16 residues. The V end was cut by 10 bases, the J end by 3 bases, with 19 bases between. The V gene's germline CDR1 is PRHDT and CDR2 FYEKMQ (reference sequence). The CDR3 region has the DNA TGTGCCAACCCCCGGGGCAGGGAGATCTATAATTCACCCCTCCACTTT. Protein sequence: CANPRGREIYNSPLHF.

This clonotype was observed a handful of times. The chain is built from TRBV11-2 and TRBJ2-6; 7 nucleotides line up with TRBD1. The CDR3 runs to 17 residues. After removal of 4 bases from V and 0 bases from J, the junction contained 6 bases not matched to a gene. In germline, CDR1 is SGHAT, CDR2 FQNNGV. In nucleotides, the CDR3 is TGTGCCAGCAGCTACCGGGGACAGTTCTCTGGGGCCAACGTCCTGACTTTC. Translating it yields CASSYRGQFSGANVLTF. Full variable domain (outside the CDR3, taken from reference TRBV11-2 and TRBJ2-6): EAGVAQSPRYKIIEKRQSVAFWCNPISGHATLYWYQQILGQGPKLLIQFQNNGVVDDSQLPKDRFSAERLKGVDSTLKIQPAKLEDSAVYLCASSYRGQFSGANVLTFGAGSRLTVL.

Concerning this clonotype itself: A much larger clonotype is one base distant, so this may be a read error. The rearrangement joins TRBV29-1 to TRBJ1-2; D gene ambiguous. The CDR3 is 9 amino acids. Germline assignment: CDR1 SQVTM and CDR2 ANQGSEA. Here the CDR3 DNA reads TGCAGCATTGATTGGGGCTACACCTTC. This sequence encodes CSIDWGYTF.

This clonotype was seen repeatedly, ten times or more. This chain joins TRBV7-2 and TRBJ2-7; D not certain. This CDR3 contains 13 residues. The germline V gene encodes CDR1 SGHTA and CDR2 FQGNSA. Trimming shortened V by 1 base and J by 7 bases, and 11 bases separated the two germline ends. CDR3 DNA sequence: TGTGCCAGCAGCTTAGTCGTCTTGAGGGAGCAGTACTTC. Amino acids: CASSLVVLREQYF.

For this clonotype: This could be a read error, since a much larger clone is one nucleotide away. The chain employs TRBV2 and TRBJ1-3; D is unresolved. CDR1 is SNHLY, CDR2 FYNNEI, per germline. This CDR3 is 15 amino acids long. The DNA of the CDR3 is TGTGCCGGCAGTGAGAGGGCCCTCTCTGGAAACACCATATATTTT. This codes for CAGSERALSGNTIYF.

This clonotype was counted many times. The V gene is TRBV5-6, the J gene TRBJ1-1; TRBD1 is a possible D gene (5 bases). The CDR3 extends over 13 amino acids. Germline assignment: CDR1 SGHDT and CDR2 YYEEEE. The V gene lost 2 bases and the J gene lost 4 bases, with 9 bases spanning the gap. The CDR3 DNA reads TGTGCCAGCAGCTTAAGGGGTAGCACTGAAGCTTTCTTT. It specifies CASSLRGSTEAFF. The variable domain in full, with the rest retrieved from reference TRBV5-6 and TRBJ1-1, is DAGVTQSPTHLIKTRGQQVTLRCSPKSGHDTVSWYQQALGQGPQFIFQYYEEEERQRGNFPDRFSGHQFPNYSSELNVNALLLGDSALYLCASSLRGSTEAFFGQGTRLTVV.

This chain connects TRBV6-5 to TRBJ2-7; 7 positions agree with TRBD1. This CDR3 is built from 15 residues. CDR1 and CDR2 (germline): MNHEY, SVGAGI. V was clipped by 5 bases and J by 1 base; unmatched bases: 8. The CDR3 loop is CASSGDRAASYEQYF. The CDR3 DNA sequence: TGTGCCAGCAGTGGCGACAGGGCAGCATCCTACGAGCAGTACTTC.

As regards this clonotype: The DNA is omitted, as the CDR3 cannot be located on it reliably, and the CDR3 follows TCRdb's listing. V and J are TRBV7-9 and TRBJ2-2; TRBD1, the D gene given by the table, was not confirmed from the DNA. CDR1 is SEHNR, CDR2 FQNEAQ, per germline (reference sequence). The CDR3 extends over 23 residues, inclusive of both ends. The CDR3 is CASSLRVGANVLTFGAGTGELFF.

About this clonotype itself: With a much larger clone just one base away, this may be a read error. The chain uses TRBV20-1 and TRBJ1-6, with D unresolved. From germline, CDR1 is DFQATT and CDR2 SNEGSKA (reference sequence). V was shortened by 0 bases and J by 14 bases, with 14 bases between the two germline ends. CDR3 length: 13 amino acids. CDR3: CSARDFGGDALHF. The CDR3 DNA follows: TGCAGTGCTAGAGATTTCGGCGGGGATGCCCTCCACTTT.

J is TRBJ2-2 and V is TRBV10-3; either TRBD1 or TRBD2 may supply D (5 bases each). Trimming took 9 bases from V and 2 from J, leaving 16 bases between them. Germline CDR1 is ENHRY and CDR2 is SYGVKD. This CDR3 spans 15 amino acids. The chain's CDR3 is CAISGAGHNTGELFF. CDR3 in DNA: TGTGCCATATCCGGGGCAGGGCATAACACCGGGGAGCTGTTTTTT.

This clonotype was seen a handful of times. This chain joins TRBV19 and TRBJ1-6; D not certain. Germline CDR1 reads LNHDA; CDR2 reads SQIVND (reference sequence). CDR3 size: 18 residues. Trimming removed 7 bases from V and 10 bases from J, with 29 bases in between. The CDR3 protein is CASKFKGGLDARRSPLHF. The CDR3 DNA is TGTGCCAGTAAGTTTAAGGGCGGTCTCGACGCACGGCGCTCACCCCTCCACTTT.

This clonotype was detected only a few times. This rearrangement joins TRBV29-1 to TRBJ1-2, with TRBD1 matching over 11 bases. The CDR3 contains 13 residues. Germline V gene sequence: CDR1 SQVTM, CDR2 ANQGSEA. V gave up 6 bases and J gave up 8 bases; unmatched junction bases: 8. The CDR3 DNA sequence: TGCAGCGTCGGACAGGGGGCGATTAGAGGCTACACCTTC. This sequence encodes CSVGQGAIRGYTF.

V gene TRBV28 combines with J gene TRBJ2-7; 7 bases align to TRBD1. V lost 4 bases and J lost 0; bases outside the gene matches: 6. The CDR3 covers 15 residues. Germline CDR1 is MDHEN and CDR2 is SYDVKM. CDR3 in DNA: TGTGCCAGCAGTTCAGGGACAGATTTCTCCTACGAGCAGTACTTC. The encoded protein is CASSSGTDFSYEQYF.